These 27 T cell receptor beta chains were sequenced from one sample in a study of cytomegalovirus exposure and HLA in healthy donors. PCR amplification relied on 60 Vbeta primers (plus 13 Jbeta primers). Generated by immunoSEQ multiplex PCR, the TCRdb table keeps only in-frame clones and is missing some. This sample carries roughly 80,000 clones, with 0.5% to 0.65% going to the ten biggest clones. Sequenced: PBMCs. Every receptor here comes from a middle-aged man in good health and CMV-seronegative.

Of note for this clone: The sample has other DNA sequences that encode this CDR3 too. The chain has TRBV4-1 and TRBJ1-2, with D possibly being TRBD1 (6 bases). The CDR3 covers 14 residues. Trimming removed 1 base from V and 2 bases from J, with 8 bases in between. Germline CDR1 and CDR2: MGHRA and YSYEKL. CDR3 nucleotides: TGCGCCAGCAGCCAAGTAACAGGGAACTATGGCTACACCTTC. Amino acid sequence: CASSQVTGNYGYTF.

The V gene is TRBV18, the J gene TRBJ1-2; maybe TRBD1 (6 bases). The germline gives CDR1 KGHSH, CDR2 LQKENI. CDR3 length equals 14 residues. V lost 2 bases to trimming and J lost 8 bases, with 15 bases between them. CDR3 sequence (DNA): TGTGCCAGCTCACCAAACAACAGGGTGAGAGGCTACACCTTC. Translating it yields CASSPNNRVRGYTF.

The chain links TRBV7-3 to TRBJ1-2; D uncertain. Germline-derived CDR1 and CDR2 are SGHTA and FQGTGA. V was shortened by 1 base and J by 6 bases, with 18 bases between the two germline ends. CDR3 length: 16 amino acids. CDR3 DNA sequence: TGTGCCAGCAGCTTAAGATGGCAACCCTTGGGCGATGGCTACACCTTC. Its protein product is CASSLRWQPLGDGYTF.

This rearrangement joins TRBV28 to TRBJ1-2, with unresolved D. The CDR3 is 10 residues long. Germline V gene data show CDR1 as MDHEN and CDR2 as SYDVKM. V shed 6 bases and J shed 4 bases, with 3 bases lying between them. CDR3 region: CASRSYGYTF. CDR3 sequence (DNA): TGTGCCAGCAGGAGCTATGGCTACACCTTC.

The CDR3 spells CASMLQARLAQETQYF. The CDR3 region has the DNA TGTGCCTCGATGTTACAGGCCCGACTAGCGCAAGAGACCCAGTACTTC. The rearrangement joins TRBV2 to TRBJ2-5; 8 nucleotides match TRBD2. V was pared by 11 bases and J by 2 bases, with 16 bases of the junction left unmatched. The CDR3 runs to 16 residues. The germline V gene encodes CDR1 SNHLY and CDR2 FYNNEI.

This chain joins TRBV6-5 and TRBJ1-1; no clear D. CDR3 length equals 11 residues. The germline gives CDR1 MNHEY, CDR2 SVGAGI. CDR3: CASFMNTEAFF. CDR3 in DNA: TGTGCAAGCTTCATGAACACTGAAGCTTTCTTT.

The rearrangement uses TRBV7-9 and TRBJ1-1, with 8 bases matching TRBD1. CDR1 is SEHNR, CDR2 FQNEAQ, per germline (reference sequence). The CDR3 consists of 14 residues. V was clipped by 0 bases and J by 6 bases; unmatched bases: 3. The CDR3 sequence: CASSLAQGAAEAFF. The CDR3 region has the DNA TGTGCCAGCAGCTTAGCTCAGGGGGCGGCTGAAGCTTTCTTT.

This sequence joins TRBV11-2 and TRBJ2-7, with TRBD1 as a possible D gene (6 bases). In germline, CDR1 is SGHAT, CDR2 FQNNGV. The V and J ends lost 4 bases and 5 bases respectively, with 12 bases between them. This CDR3 comprises 13 residues. The CDR3 is CASSSTGGHEQYF. In DNA form, the CDR3 reads TGTGCCAGCAGCTCGACAGGCGGCCACGAGCAGTACTTC.

V and J are TRBV4-2 and TRBJ1-4, with TRBD1 matching 9 bases. Germline V gene data show CDR1 as LGHNA and CDR2 as YNFKEQ. The junction had 6 bases not matched to a gene; V was cut back by 0 bases and J by 7 bases. The CDR3 contains 16 residues. The CDR3 sequence: CASSQDGGTGSEKLFF. Here the CDR3 DNA reads TGTGCCAGCAGCCAAGACGGAGGGACAGGGAGTGAAAAACTGTTTTTT.

The V call is TRBV18, the J call TRBJ2-5; 10 nucleotides line up with TRBD2. V shed 5 bases and J 5 bases; nucleotides not matched to a gene: 11. Per germline, CDR1 KGHSH and CDR2 LQKENI. The CDR3 spans 16 residues. The CDR3 region is CASSGTSEPVAETQYF. Here the CDR3 DNA reads TGTGCCAGCTCAGGGACTAGCGAACCTGTGGCCGAGACCCAGTACTTC.

V gene TRBV28 combines with J gene TRBJ2-3, with 13 bases that match TRBD2. V shed 8 bases and J 7 bases; nucleotides not matched to a gene: 12. CDR1 and CDR2 (germline): MDHEN, SYDVKM. The CDR3 runs to 16 residues. CDR3 sequence: CASGTLAGGPQNTQYF. The CDR3 nucleotides are TGTGCCAGCGGAACACTAGCGGGGGGGCCACAGAATACGCAGTATTTT.

This sequence joins TRBV21-1 and TRBJ1-1. TRBV21-1 is reported as a pseudogene. CDR3 length equals 15 residues. CDR3: CASSNFQAMNTEAFF. CDR3 coding DNA: TGTGCCAGCAGCAACTTTCAAGCCATGAACACTGAAGCTTTCTTT.

V and J are TRBV25-1 and TRBJ1-2, with 8 nucleotides matching TRBD1. J lost 7 bases, V lost 4 bases, and 5 bases had no gene match. The CDR3 length is 13 residues. Germline CDR1 and CDR2: MGHDK and SYGVNS. Here the CDR3 DNA reads TGTGCCAGCAGTGGGACAGGGTTGGGTGGCTACACCTTC. Translating it yields CASSGTGLGGYTF.

Worth noting for this clone: The junction shows a germline mismatch at one end, possibly a read error. V gene TRBV7-9 combines with J gene TRBJ2-3, with D perhaps TRBD2 (5 bases). CDR3 length: 12 residues. Germline lookup yields CDR1 SEHNR and CDR2 FQNEAQ (reference sequence). The CDR3 DNA sequence: TGTGCCAGCAGCTTGCCGGACTTCTTGTTGGATTTT. Translated, it gives CASSLPDFLLDF. The variable domain in full, with the rest retrieved from reference TRBV7-9 and TRBJ2-3, is DTGVSQNPRHKITKRGQNVTFRCDPISEHNRLYWYRQTLGQGPEFLTYFQNEAQLEKSRLLSDRFSAERPKGSFSTLEIQRTEQGDSAMYLCASSLPDFLLDFGPGTRLTVL.

This sequence joins TRBV27 and TRBJ2-1; 13 bases agree with TRBD2. V lost 2 bases to trimming and J lost 5 bases; unmatched junction nucleotides: 6. There are 17 residues in the CDR3. Germline CDR1 and CDR2: MNHEY and SMNVEV (reference sequence). The CDR3, as DNA: TGTGCCAGCAGTTTACTCGGGACTAGCGGGGCCCACAATGAGCAGTTCTTC. Its protein product is CASSLLGTSGAHNEQFF.

This chain connects TRBV6-5 to TRBJ2-1; 15 bases line up with TRBD2. The germline gives CDR1 MNHEY, CDR2 SVGAGI. This CDR3 contains 16 residues. V dropped 2 bases and J dropped 6; count of bases not matched to a gene: 2. CDR3 DNA: TGTGCCAGCAGTTACGGGACTAGCGGGGGGTTCAATGAGCAGTTCTTC. Protein: CASSYGTSGGFNEQFF.

J is TRBJ1-2 and V is TRBV29-1; D is unclear. Germline assignment: CDR1 SQVTM and CDR2 ANQGSEA. V was shortened by 8 bases and J by 4 bases, with 14 bases between the two germline ends. This CDR3 is 12 amino acids long. CDR3: CSLARTGYGYTF. In nucleotides, the CDR3 is TGCAGCCTAGCTCGGACGGGCTATGGCTACACCTTC. The variable domain in full, completed from reference TRBV29-1 and TRBJ1-2, reads SAVISQKPSRDICQRGTSLTIQCQVDSQVTMMFWYRQQPGQSLTLIATANQGSEATYESGFVIDKFPISRPNLTFSTLTVSNMSPEDSSIYLCSLARTGYGYTFGSGTRLTVV.

The chain is built from TRBV6-6 and TRBJ1-1; 7 nucleotides line up with TRBD1. The CDR3 sequence is 15 residues long. Germline assignment: CDR1 MNHNY and CDR2 SVGAGI (reference sequence). V was pared by 6 bases and J by 1 base, with 8 bases of the junction left unmatched. For the CDR3, the DNA is TGTGCCAGCAGCCCCGGGACAGAGTCGAACACTGAAGCTTTCTTT. Its protein is CASSPGTESNTEAFF.

The CDR3 DNA reads TGTGCCAGCAGCTTTTTGGACAGGGTGATATCCTACGAGCAGTACTTC. It encodes CASSFLDRVISYEQYF. The chain combines TRBV5-6 with TRBJ2-7, with TRBD1 matching 8 bases. This CDR3 is built from 16 residues. The ends lost 2 bases at V and 1 base at J; junction bases unmatched: 8. Germline V gene lookup returns CDR1 SGHDT and CDR2 YYEEEE.

V usage is TRBV28 and J usage is TRBJ2-7, with 7 nucleotides matching TRBD1. This CDR3 spans 13 amino acids. The germline V gene has CDR1 MDHEN and CDR2 SYDVKM. J gave up 2 bases and V 8 bases, and 6 bases lay outside the gene matches. This CDR3 is CASGTGVPYEQYF. Here the CDR3 DNA reads TGTGCCAGCGGTACAGGGGTACCCTACGAGCAGTACTTC.

This rearrangement joins TRBV7-8 to TRBJ1-4; 7 nucleotides agree with TRBD1. Per the germline V gene, CDR1 is SGHVS and CDR2 is FQNEAQ. Trimming removed 5 bases from V and 3 bases from J; junction bases left unmatched: 6. CDR3 size: 15 residues. The CDR3 sequence: CASSNNRGPNEKLFF. The CDR3 DNA reads as TGTGCCAGCAGCAATAACAGGGGTCCTAATGAAAAACTGTTTTTT.

This chain uses TRBV27 with TRBJ2-7, with TRBD2 matching over 9 bases. Germline assignment: CDR1 MNHEY and CDR2 SMNVEV (reference sequence). The CDR3 length is 15 residues. Germline trimming cut 6 bases from V and 2 bases from J; bases unmatched to any gene: 8. CDR3 in amino acids: CASRYDLAGAYEQYF. In DNA, the CDR3 is TGTGCCAGCAGGTACGACTTAGCGGGGGCCTACGAGCAGTACTTC.

CDR3 residues: CASSYSLGGQIYTQYF. The DNA for the CDR3 is TGTGCCAGCAGTTACTCGTTAGGAGGGCAAATCTATACGCAGTATTTT. This rearrangement joins TRBV6-5 to TRBJ2-3; weak D call: TRBD2 (6 bases). V gave up 0 bases and J gave up 7 bases, with 17 bases separating them. CDR3 size: 16 residues. Germline V gene lookup returns CDR1 MNHEY and CDR2 SVGAGI.

The chain couples TRBV7-8 to TRBJ2-1; no clear D gene. Germline CDR1 SGHVS, CDR2 FQNEAQ. Trimming removed 3 bases from V and 7 bases from J, with 13 bases in between. The CDR3 totals 14 residues. The CDR3 reads CASSLELVRNEQFF. The CDR3 region has the DNA TGTGCCAGCAGCTTGGAGCTAGTAAGAAATGAGCAGTTCTTC.

This chain connects TRBV27 to TRBJ2-7; TRBD1 aligns across 7 bases. J lost 7 bases, V lost 5 bases, and 11 bases had no gene match. This CDR3 has 14 amino acids. CDR1 is MNHEY, CDR2 SMNVEV, per germline (reference sequence). CDR3 in amino acids: CASSKGDSRGEQYF. Here the CDR3 DNA reads TGTGCCAGCAGTAAAGGGGACAGTCGGGGTGAGCAGTACTTC.

The chain carries TRBV7-2 and TRBJ1-6, with a weak D call TRBD1 (6 bases). The CDR3 length is 18 residues. V was cut by 1 base and J by 0 bases, with 13 bases left in between. Germline CDR1 and CDR2: SGHTA and FQGNSA. The CDR3 sequence is CASSLGGQGSSYNSPLHF. CDR3 sequence (DNA): TGTGCCAGCAGCTTAGGCGGGCAGGGGAGCTCCTATAATTCACCCCTCCACTTT.

This chain uses TRBV19 with TRBJ2-7; D remains ambiguous. The V and J ends lost 2 bases and 2 bases respectively, with 10 bases between them. The germline CDR1 and CDR2 sequences are LNHDA and SQIVND (reference sequence). This CDR3 has 14 amino acids. The CDR3 DNA follows: TGTGCCAGTAGTATACCAGGTTTAGCCTACGAGCAGTACTTC. Its translation is CASSIPGLAYEQYF.